This T cell receptor (beta chain) is drawn from a study of metastatic and nonmetastatic thyroid tumors. This clone was counted many times. Its antigen is unknown. At one boundary the junction diverges from the germline segment, which might be a read error. Distinct nucleotide sequences in the sample also encode this CDR3. None of the patients had undergone any treatment ahead of thyroid surgery. Per the germline V gene, CDR1 is KGHDR and CDR2 is SFDVKD. The CDR3 is 14 residues long. Study-wide findings and caveats: Benign nodules reportedly had significantly lower TCR beta diversity than malignant thyroid tumors in blood and tumor.

MiXCR was used by TCRdb to re-call the PCR reads. The data contain approximately 17,000 clones, 25% to 30% of them singletons. The origin of this receptor is a female donor with papillary thyroid cancer or a benign thyroid nodule (not recorded which). Some clones in this sample may be carry-over from other donors' samples. The specimen sequenced was tumor tissue. The V call is TRBV24-1, the J call TRBJ2-2; D is ambiguous. CDR3 nucleotide sequence: TGTGCTACCAGTGAAGAACCAGACACCGGGGAGCTGTTTTTT. Translated, it gives CATSEEPDTGELFF.